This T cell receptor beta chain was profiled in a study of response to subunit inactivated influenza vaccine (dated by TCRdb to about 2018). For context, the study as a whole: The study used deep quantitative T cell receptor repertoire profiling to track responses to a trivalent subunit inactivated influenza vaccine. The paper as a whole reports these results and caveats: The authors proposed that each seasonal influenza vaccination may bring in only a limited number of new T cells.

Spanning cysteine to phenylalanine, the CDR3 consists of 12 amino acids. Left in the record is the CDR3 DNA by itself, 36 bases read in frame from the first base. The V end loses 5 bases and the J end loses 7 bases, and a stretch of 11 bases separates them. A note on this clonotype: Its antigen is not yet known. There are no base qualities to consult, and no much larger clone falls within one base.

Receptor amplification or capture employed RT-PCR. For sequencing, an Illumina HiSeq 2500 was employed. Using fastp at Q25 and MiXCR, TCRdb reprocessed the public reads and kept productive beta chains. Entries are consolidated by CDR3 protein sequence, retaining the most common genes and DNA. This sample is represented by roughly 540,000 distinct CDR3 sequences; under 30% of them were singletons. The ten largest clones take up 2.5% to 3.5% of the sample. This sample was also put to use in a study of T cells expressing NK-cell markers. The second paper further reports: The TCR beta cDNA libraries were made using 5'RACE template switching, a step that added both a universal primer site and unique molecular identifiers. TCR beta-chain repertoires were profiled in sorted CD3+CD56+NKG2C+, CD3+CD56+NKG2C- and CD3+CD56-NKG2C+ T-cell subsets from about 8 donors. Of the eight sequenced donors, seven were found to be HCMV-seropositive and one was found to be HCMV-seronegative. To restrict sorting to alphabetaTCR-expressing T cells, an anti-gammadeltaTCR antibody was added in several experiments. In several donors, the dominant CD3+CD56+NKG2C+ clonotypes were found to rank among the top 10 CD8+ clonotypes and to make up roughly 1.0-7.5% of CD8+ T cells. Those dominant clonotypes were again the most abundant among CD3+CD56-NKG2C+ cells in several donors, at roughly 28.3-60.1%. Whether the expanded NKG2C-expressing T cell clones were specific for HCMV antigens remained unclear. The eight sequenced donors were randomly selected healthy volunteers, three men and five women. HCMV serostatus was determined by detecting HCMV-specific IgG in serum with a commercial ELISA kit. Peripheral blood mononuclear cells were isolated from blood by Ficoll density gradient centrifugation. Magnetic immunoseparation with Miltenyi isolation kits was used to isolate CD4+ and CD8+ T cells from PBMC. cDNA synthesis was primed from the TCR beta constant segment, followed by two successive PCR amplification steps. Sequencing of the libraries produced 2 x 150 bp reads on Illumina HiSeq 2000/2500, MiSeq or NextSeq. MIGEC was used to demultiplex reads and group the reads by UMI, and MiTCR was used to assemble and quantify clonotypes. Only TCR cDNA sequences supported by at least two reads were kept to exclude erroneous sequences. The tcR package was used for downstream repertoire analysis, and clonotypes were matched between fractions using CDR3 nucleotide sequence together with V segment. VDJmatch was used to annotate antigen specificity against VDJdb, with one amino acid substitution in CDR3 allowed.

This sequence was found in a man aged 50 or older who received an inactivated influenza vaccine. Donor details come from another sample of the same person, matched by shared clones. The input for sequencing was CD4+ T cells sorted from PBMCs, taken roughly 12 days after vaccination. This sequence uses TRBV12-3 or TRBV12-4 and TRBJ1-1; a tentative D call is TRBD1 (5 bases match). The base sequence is TGTGCCAGCAGTAAACCGGGACTTGAAGCTTTCTTT. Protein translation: CASSKPGLEAFF.